This TCR beta chain appears in the sequencing data of a study of T cell responses to AZD1222 COVID-19 vaccine. Points on this clone: The target antigen is unknown.

Looked up from germline, CDR1 is GTSNPN and CDR2 is SVGIG (reference sequence). Trimming cost V 2 bases and J 8 bases, with 9 bases left between them. CDR3 length: 12 residues. Study-wide results and caveats: Seropositive at baseline were only six or seven AZD1222 recipients. No day 14 peak samples; only post-peak repertoires were characterized. Researchers report vaccine-associated CD4 TCRs spanning spike, with dominance at 160-218 and 743-854. Spike-specific TCR breadth and depth rose after two AZD1222 doses.

The assay was immunoSEQ multiplex PCR, and TCRdb's table has in-frame clones only and misses some. Among about 99,000 clones, roughly 92% were seen once, and the ten largest hold 4.5% to 5%. The chain carries TRBV30 and TRBJ1-4; D is ambiguous. The sample in question was peripheral blood, obtained on day 0 of AZD1222 vaccination. The sequence came from an adult in good health. The CDR3 DNA reads as TGTGCCTGGAGTTCGACGACAGAAAAACTGTTTTTT. Residues: CAWSSTTEKLFF. The full variable domain, in which reference TRBV30 and TRBJ1-4 provide the parts outside the CDR3, is SQTIHQWPATLVQPVGSPLSLECTVEGTSNPNLYWYRQAAGRGLQLLFYSVGIGQISSEVPQNLSASRPQDRQFILSSKKLLLSDSGFYLCAWSSTTEKLFFGSGTQLSVL.